The 32 T cell receptor beta chains below all came from one sample that was sequenced in a study of control samples from healthy donors and cancer patients. Using immunoSEQ multiplex PCR, the repertoire was profiled, and TCRdb retains in-frame clones only, with some absent. The sample has around 110,000 clones, around 87% seen once; the top ten hold about 1.1%. The specimen sequenced was PBMCs. The receptors originated from a woman in her 50s with colorectal cancer.

The chain joins TRBV9 to TRBJ2-7; no clear D gene. Trimming pared 2 bases from V and 3 bases from J, leaving 9 bases between. This CDR3 is built from 13 residues. CDR1 is SGDLS and CDR2 is YYNGEE in the germline V gene. In DNA form, the CDR3 reads TGTGCCAGCAGCGTTGGACCTGACTACGAGCAGTACTTC. It translates to CASSVGPDYEQYF.

The rearrangement links TRBV5-1 to TRBJ1-3; no clear D. Trimming shortened V by 9 bases and J by 0 bases, and 10 bases separated the two germline ends. CDR3 length equals 13 residues. Germline CDR1 SGHRS, CDR2 YFSETQ. The CDR3 DNA reads as TGCGCCACCGCCTTAGCCTCTGGAAACACCATATATTTT. It codes for CATALASGNTIYF.

This chain connects TRBV23-1 to TRBJ1-1, with D unresolved. TRBV23-1 is sorted into the ORF group, with uncertain function. The CDR3 has 17 amino acids. Trimming stripped 3 bases from V and 0 bases from J, with 17 bases between. CDR3 nucleotide sequence: TGCGCCAGCAGTCACGCGATCCCGGGAGTTATGAACACTGAAGCTTTCTTT. This encodes CASSHAIPGVMNTEAFF.

The chain links TRBV9 to TRBJ1-1, with D possibly matching TRBD1 (5 bases). With 6 bases removed from V and 7 bases from J, the gap between germline ends came to 19 bases. Germline loops: CDR1 SGDLS, CDR2 YYNGEE. CDR3 length equals 14 residues. This CDR3 is CASTVGGESGEAFF. The CDR3 DNA is TGTGCCAGCACCGTCGGGGGAGAATCGGGTGAAGCTTTCTTT.

The V gene is TRBV30, the J gene TRBJ2-2; no firm D call. Germline lookup yields CDR1 GTSNPN and CDR2 SVGIG (reference sequence). V was pared by 0 bases and J by 6 bases, with 2 bases between. The CDR3 sequence is 11 residues long. This chain's CDR3 is CAWSVPGELFF. The CDR3 DNA reads as TGTGCCTGGAGTGTACCCGGGGAGCTGTTTTTT.

V gene TRBV19 combines with J gene TRBJ2-5, with 7 bases identical to TRBD1. Germline assignment: CDR1 LNHDA and CDR2 SQIVND (reference sequence). CDR3 size: 16 residues. J was trimmed by 0 bases and V by 4 bases; bases with no gene match: 8. The CDR3 here is CASSTPGTAYQETQYF. Here the CDR3 DNA reads TGTGCCAGTAGTACCCCCGGGACAGCGTACCAAGAGACCCAGTACTTC.

The chain links TRBV18 to TRBJ1-5; 7 positions match TRBD1. The CDR3 sequence is 17 residues long. Germline CDR1 and CDR2: KGHSH and LQKENI. V lost 2 bases to trimming and J lost 6 bases; unmatched junction nucleotides: 13. The CDR3 DNA sequence: TGTGCCAGCTCACCAGGAGGGGGCGAGGGCCAGGTTCAGCCCCAGCATTTT. Amino acid sequence: CASSPGGGEGQVQPQHF.

This chain uses TRBV7-8 with TRBJ1-2, with 8 bases lining up with TRBD1. From germline, CDR1 is SGHVS and CDR2 FQNEAQ. This CDR3 is built from 16 residues. The trim removed 4 bases at V and 4 bases at J, leaving 11 bases unmatched. CDR3 DNA sequence: TGTGCCAGCAGCTCTGGACAGGGTAAAAAGCCCTATGGCTACACCTTC. Its protein is CASSSGQGKKPYGYTF.

The V call is TRBV6-1, the J call TRBJ2-4, with unresolved D. The CDR3 covers 15 residues. V shed 2 bases and J shed 1 base, with 9 bases lying between them. Looked up from germline, CDR1 is MNHNS and CDR2 is SASEGT. CDR3 DNA: TGTGCCAGCAGTGAAAGTAGATTGGCCAAAAACATTCAGTACTTC. Amino acid sequence: CASSESRLAKNIQYF.

The chain combines TRBV27 with TRBJ1-2; D gene uncertain. The CDR3 consists of 15 residues. Germline lookup yields CDR1 MNHEY and CDR2 SMNVEV (reference sequence). The ends were cut back, 0 bases at V and 1 base at J, with 9 bases in the middle. Here the CDR3 reads CASSLSAGFNYGYTF. CDR3 DNA: TGTGCCAGCAGTTTATCGGCAGGTTTTAACTATGGCTACACCTTC.

The chain joins TRBV3-1 (or the pseudogene TRBV3-2) to TRBJ2-7; TRBD2 matches at 13 bases. This CDR3 has 15 residues. CDR1 and CDR2 from the germline V gene are LGHDT and YNNKEL (reference sequence). Trimming cost V 4 bases and J 5 bases; bases outside gene matches: 5. Written as DNA, the CDR3 is TGTGCCAGCAGCCCTGGACTAGCGGGAGTAAACGAGCAGTACTTC. Its translation is CASSPGLAGVNEQYF.

The rearrangement joins TRBV19 to TRBJ2-7, with D possibly being TRBD2 (7 bases). The CDR3 loop spans 13 amino acids. The V gene's germline CDR1 is LNHDA and CDR2 SQIVND (reference sequence). Deletions cut 5 bases from V and 5 bases from J, with 13 bases between. CDR3 sequence reads: CASSWGGPDEQYF. CDR3 DNA: TGTGCCAGTAGTTGGGGGGGCCCCGACGAGCAGTACTTC.

The rearrangement joins TRBV7-9 to TRBJ1-3; a possible D gene is TRBD1 (6 bases). There are 15 residues in the CDR3. The germline V gene has CDR1 SEHNR and CDR2 FQNEAQ (reference sequence). Trimming cost V 3 bases and J 4 bases, with 13 bases left between them. Written as DNA, the CDR3 is TGTGCCAGCAGCTTTTCTTTGACAGGAGGAAACACCATATATTTT. Translated: CASSFSLTGGNTIYF. Supplemented by reference TRBV7-9 and TRBJ1-3, the full variable domain reads DTGVSQNPRHKITKRGQNVTFRCDPISEHNRLYWYRQTLGQGPEFLTYFQNEAQLEKSRLLSDRFSAERPKGSFSTLEIQRTEQGDSAMYLCASSFSLTGGNTIYFGEGSWLTVV.

This clone was counted a few times. Other nucleotide sequences from this sample produce the same CDR3. The CDR3 loop reads CASSVEGAGFDEQYF. In DNA form, the CDR3 reads TGTGCCAGCAGCGTAGAGGGGGCGGGTTTCGACGAGCAGTACTTC. The V gene is TRBV9, the J gene TRBJ2-7; TRBD1 agrees at 7 bases. This CDR3 is 15 amino acids long. Germline lookup yields CDR1 SGDLS and CDR2 YYNGEE. The ends lost 0 bases at V and 5 bases at J; junction bases unmatched: 8.

The chain combines TRBV4-2 with TRBJ1-6, with a tentative D call TRBD1 (5 bases). Germline CDR1 LGHNA, CDR2 YNFKEQ. Trimming cost V 4 bases and J 10 bases, with 14 bases left between them. There are 14 residues in the CDR3. The CDR3 nucleotides are TGTGCCAGCAGCCCGGGACGTAGTGCGTCACCCCTCCACTTT. Its protein product is CASSPGRSASPLHF.

This chain joins TRBV3-1 (or the pseudogene TRBV3-2) and TRBJ2-6; D gene uncertain. The CDR3 length is 16 residues. The germline gives CDR1 LGHDT, CDR2 YNNKEL (reference sequence). The V gene lost 4 bases and the J gene lost 0 bases, with 10 bases spanning the gap. This chain's CDR3 is CASSLTKSSGANVLTF. The CDR3 nucleotides read TGTGCCAGCAGCCTAACCAAGAGCTCTGGGGCCAACGTCCTGACTTTC.

In DNA form, the CDR3 reads TGTGCCAGCCTAGCGGGGGGTAGCACAGATACGCAGTATTTT. It specifies CASLAGGSTDTQYF. The chain has TRBV6-5 and TRBJ2-3; TRBD2 matches 11 bases. From germline, CDR1 is MNHEY and CDR2 SVGAGI. The length of the CDR3 is 14 residues. The V and J ends lost 8 bases and 0 bases, in that order; junction bases with no gene match: 1.

The chain uses TRBV27 and TRBJ2-7; D uncertain. The V gene's germline CDR1 is MNHEY and CDR2 SMNVEV (reference sequence). The CDR3 loop spans 13 amino acids. V lost 2 bases and J lost 1, with 6 bases in between. For the CDR3, the DNA is TGTGCCAGCAGTTTACCCGGGTCCTACGAGCAGTACTTC. Translation: CASSLPGSYEQYF.

J is TRBJ1-4 and V is TRBV11-2; no definite D call. The germline V and J ends were trimmed by 1 base and 8 bases, with 14 bases remaining between them. Germline V gene data show CDR1 as SGHAT and CDR2 as FQNNGV. This CDR3 comprises 15 residues. The CDR3 coding sequence is TGTGCCAGCAGCTTAGTCCGGGGAATTGACGAAAAACTGTTTTTT. Translated: CASSLVRGIDEKLFF.

The V call is TRBV29-1, the J call TRBJ1-1; the match to TRBD1 covers 7 bases. The CDR3 is 14 amino acids. Germline V gives CDR1 SQVTM, CDR2 ANQGSEA. J gave up 0 bases and V 5 bases, and 6 bases lay outside the gene matches. The CDR3 here is CSVKLTGLNTEAFF. The CDR3 DNA reads TGCAGCGTTAAACTGACAGGGTTGAACACTGAAGCTTTCTTT. Variable domain in full (rest from reference TRBV29-1 and TRBJ1-1): SAVISQKPSRDICQRGTSLTIQCQVDSQVTMMFWYRQQPGQSLTLIATANQGSEATYESGFVIDKFPISRPNLTFSTLTVSNMSPEDSSIYLCSVKLTGLNTEAFFGQGTRLTVV.

This chain uses TRBV6-2 or TRBV6-3 with TRBJ2-7; D gene unclear. The CDR3 covers 17 residues. V was cut by 0 bases and J by 3 bases, with 18 bases left in between. CDR1 and CDR2 from the germline V gene are MNHEY and SVGEGT. DNA for the CDR3: TGTGCCAGCAGTTACTCGTTTTTCCCGGGCAGCATCTACGAGCAGTACTTC. Amino acid sequence: CASSYSFFPGSIYEQYF.

The V and J genes are TRBV7-3 and TRBJ1-2; D is unresolved. Germline assignment: CDR1 SGHTA and CDR2 FQGTGA. This CDR3 region has 18 residues. V lost 5 bases, J lost 3 bases, and 25 bases lay in between. The CDR3 DNA reads TGTGCCAGCAGCCCAACGCCGTCGGATCCCGGGGTCTACTATGGCTACACCTTC. This gives the protein CASSPTPSDPGVYYGYTF.

The chain combines TRBV3-1 (or the pseudogene TRBV3-2) with TRBJ1-2; D is uncertain. From germline, CDR1 is LGHDT and CDR2 YNNKEL (reference sequence). The CDR3 covers 13 residues. V lost 1 base and J lost 7, with 10 bases in between. CDR3 sequence: CASSQGLPLGYTF. In nucleotides, the CDR3 is TGTGCCAGCAGCCAAGGGCTCCCCCTTGGCTACACCTTC.

V is TRBV11-2 and J is TRBJ2-5; TRBD2 matches at 9 bases. Looked up from germline, CDR1 is SGHAT and CDR2 is FQNNGV. J lost 5 bases, V lost 2 bases, and 12 bases had no gene match. CDR3 length equals 17 residues. The CDR3 spells CASSLQRGAEGRETQYF. The CDR3 nucleotides are TGTGCCAGCAGCTTACAGCGGGGGGCCGAGGGTAGGGAGACCCAGTACTTC.

The table lists this clone with a count of one. The J gene is TRBJ1-6, the V gene TRBV6-5; a possible D gene is TRBD1 (6 bases). Germline loops: CDR1 MNHEY, CDR2 SVGAGI. The V end was cut by 11 bases, the J end by 4 bases, with 18 bases between. The CDR3 covers 15 residues. The CDR3 DNA reads as TGTGCCGGAGGCCCGATCAGGGGTTATAATTCACCCCTCCACTTT. Residues: CAGGPIRGYNSPLHF.

This clone was recorded once. V and J are TRBV19 and TRBJ2-3, with 11 bases identical to TRBD2. After removal of 9 bases from V and 3 bases from J, the junction contained 8 bases not matched to a gene. Germline-derived CDR1 and CDR2 are LNHDA and SQIVND (reference sequence). This CDR3 contains 15 residues. This CDR3 is CASKPTSGGTDTQYF. CDR3 DNA sequence: TGTGCCAGCAAACCTACTAGCGGGGGAACAGATACGCAGTATTTT.

In its sample, this clone was seen once. The chain recombines TRBV5-1 with TRBJ2-7; possible D gene TRBD1, 6 bases. Per germline, CDR1 SGHRS and CDR2 YFSETQ. The length of the CDR3 is 15 residues. Trimming removed 4 bases at V and 0 bases at J, with 14 bases between. CDR3 in amino acids: CASSADSSVSYEQYF. CDR3 nucleotide sequence: TGCGCCAGCAGCGCGGACAGTTCAGTCTCCTACGAGCAGTACTTC.

V is TRBV2 and J is TRBJ1-2; 7 nucleotides align to TRBD1. Germline values: CDR1 SNHLY, CDR2 FYNNEI. Trimming took 5 bases from V and 8 from J; bases not matched to a gene: 8. The CDR3 is 13 amino acids. The CDR3 loop is CASSTDRLGGYTF. CDR3 bases: TGTGCCAGCAGTACGGACAGGTTGGGCGGCTACACCTTC.

The chain recombines TRBV12-5 with TRBJ2-1; 13 bases match TRBD2. V lost 6 bases and J lost 6; bases outside the gene matches: 2. The CDR3 is made up of 14 amino acids. Germline CDR1 and CDR2: LGHNT and FRNRAP. CDR3 sequence: CASGRTSGGNEQFF. The CDR3 DNA reads as TGTGCTAGTGGCAGGACTAGCGGGGGCAATGAGCAGTTCTTC.

The chain employs TRBV28 and TRBJ1-5, with D tentatively TRBD1 (5 bases). The germline gives CDR1 MDHEN, CDR2 SYDVKM. V shed 8 bases and J shed 7 bases, with 12 bases lying between them. The CDR3 is 12 residues long. CDR3 protein: CASGAGVQPQHF. The CDR3 coding sequence is TGTGCCAGCGGGGCGGGAGTCCAGCCCCAGCATTTT.

In regard to this clone: This sample also contains other DNA sequences that code for the same CDR3. The chain uses TRBV2 and TRBJ1-1; 7 bases map to TRBD1. The CDR3 extends over 13 amino acids. Germline V gene sequence: CDR1 SNHLY, CDR2 FYNNEI. The V and J ends lost 9 bases and 0 bases, in that order; junction bases with no gene match: 4. In nucleotides, the CDR3 is TGTGCCAGTGGGACAGATATGAACACTGAAGCTTTCTTT. This encodes CASGTDMNTEAFF.

This chain connects TRBV19 to TRBJ2-5; tentatively, D is TRBD2 (6 bases). The germline CDR1 and CDR2 sequences are LNHDA and SQIVND (reference sequence). V gave up 3 bases and J gave up 2 bases, with 16 bases separating them. There are 16 residues in the CDR3. CDR3 loop: CASSITGTELQETQYF. Here the CDR3 DNA reads TGTGCCAGTAGTATCACCGGGACTGAACTTCAAGAGACCCAGTACTTC.